This TCR beta chain was captured by sequencing in a study of tumor and adjacent non-tumor tissue in lung cancer. Turning to the study itself: Samples averaged roughly 4 million productive TCRbeta reads each.

Germline values: CDR1 DFQATT, CDR2 SNEGSKA (reference sequence). The CDR3 extends over 13 amino acids. Study-wide results and caveats: TCR diversity was significantly greater in tumor than normal lung tissue. In normal lung, the top 100 clones were significantly more dominant than in tumor.

RNA was extracted from bulk tissue without any cell sorting. This clonotype appeared once. Antigen specificity is unknown. Germline is not matched at one junction end, which may reflect a read error. TCRbeta libraries were built with three rounds of nested PCR, modified from ARM-PCR. Via MiXCR, TCRdb re-called the multiplex PCR reads, giving one row per CDR3 protein. The data contain some 120,000 distinct CDR3 sequences, over 65% of them singletons. The sample consisted of lung tumor tissue. This clonotype was sampled from a man younger than 45 with non-small cell lung cancer. The J gene is TRBJ2-1, the V gene TRBV20-1, with 8 bases aligning to TRBD1. The CDR3 nucleotides read TGCAGTGCTAGACAGGGGGCTTACAATAAGCAGTTCTTC. It yields the protein CSARQGAYNKQFF.